This TCR beta chain comes out of a study of tumor-infiltrating lymphocytes in primary liver carcinoma. As for the study in general: Read depth, roughly 3.65 to 8 million productive TCRbeta reads, did not differ significantly between tissues. Study observations and caveats: Tumor region pairs overlapped more than did tumor-adjacent and tumor-blood pairs.

The CDR3 is 11 residues long. Germline loops: CDR1 MDHEN, CDR2 SYDVKM. Trimming took 5 bases from V and 4 from J, leaving 5 bases between them. Constant-region priming of roughly 490 ng total RNA yielded TCR beta cDNA. ARM-PCR was slightly modified, and three nested multiplex PCR rounds with it gave rise to the TCR beta libraries. The first two PCR rounds, around 11 cycles each, used TRBV1-TRBV30 forward primers and a C-beta reverse primer. TCRdb re-analysed the multiplex PCR reads in MiXCR, keeping a single row per CDR3 protein. The sample has 80,000 to 100,000 distinct CDR3 sequences, 65% to 70% seen once; the top ten hold around 30%. As for this clonotype: Its antigen is as yet unknown.

Starting material for RNA and DNA co-extraction consisted of about 17-34 mg of unsorted bulk tissue. Infection with HBV was chronic in patients; they were treatment-naive. The sample comprised tumor-adjacent normal liver tissue. The J gene is TRBJ1-2, the V gene TRBV28; D remains ambiguous. This clonotype was sampled from a man aged 40-49 years with primary liver carcinoma and hepatitis B virus infection. CDR3 sequence reads: CASSKVYGYTF. Written as DNA, the CDR3 is TGTGCCAGCAGTAAGGTCTATGGCTACACCTTC.